Following are 22 T cell receptor beta chains from one sample sequenced in a study of T-cell reconstitution after alpha-beta-depleted transplantation in children (dated by TCRdb to between 2015 and 2016). Library generation was performed with PCR. This sample was sequenced with an Illumina HiSeq 2500. To normalize quantification of the TCRbeta repertoire, the TCR libraries were built with molecular barcoding that relied on unique molecular identifiers. TCRdb reworked the public reads: Q25 trimming with fastp, MiXCR clone assembly, productive beta chains retained. Every CDR3 protein is listed once, alongside the most common genes and DNA of its rows. The sample table contains about 400,000 distinct CDR3 sequences; only one count was recorded for about an eighth of them. The ten largest clones capture approximately 4.3% of the sample. Specimen: PBMCs, collected from the stem cell graft. The receptors were sampled from a human donor who donated a stem cell graft to a child with Fanconi anemia.

This clonotype was counted between two and nine times. The chain carries TRBV27 and TRBJ2-1, with 7 bases aligning to TRBD1. V was clipped by 6 bases and J by 3 bases; unmatched bases: 8. The germline V gene has CDR1 MNHEY and CDR2 SMNVEV (reference sequence). CDR3 size: 15 residues. CDR3 sequence: CASRGPQGVYNEQFF. CDR3 DNA sequence: TGTGCCAGCAGAGGGCCTCAGGGGGTCTACAATGAGCAGTTCTTC.

The genes are TRBV29-1 and TRBJ1-1; 7 bases are a match to TRBD1. The V and J ends lost 7 bases and 7 bases, in that order; junction bases with no gene match: 6. The CDR3 consists of 11 residues. Germline CDR1 SQVTM, CDR2 ANQGSEA. CDR3 sequence reads: CSANTGDEAFF. The CDR3 DNA sequence: TGCAGCGCTAACACAGGGGATGAAGCTTTCTTT.

This chain links TRBV7-9 with TRBJ2-5; 13 nucleotides line up with TRBD2. J gave up 7 bases and V 6 bases, and 11 bases lay outside the gene matches. Germline lookup yields CDR1 SEHNR and CDR2 FQNEAQ (reference sequence). CDR3 size: 16 residues. The DNA of the CDR3 is TGTGCCAGCAGACCAGAGGGGACTAGCGGGGAAGGGACCCAGTACTTC. Amino acid sequence: CASRPEGTSGEGTQYF.

This clonotype was recorded many times. The rearrangement links TRBV29-1 to TRBJ1-1; D ambiguous. Germline V gene sequence: CDR1 SQVTM, CDR2 ANQGSEA. The CDR3 is made up of 10 amino acids. V gave up 6 bases and J gave up 1 base, with 3 bases separating them. The CDR3: CSVQNTEAFF. CDR3 DNA: TGCAGCGTCCAGAACACTGAAGCTTTCTTT.

This clonotype was counted only a few times. The junction departs from the called germline gene at one end, perhaps through a read error. V gene TRBV28 combines with J gene TRBJ1-1; TRBD1 matches at 9 bases. The CDR3 length is 13 residues. Germline V gene sequence: CDR1 MDHEN, CDR2 SYDVKM. The CDR3 region has the DNA TGTGCCAGCAGCCGATGGGACAGGGTTGAAACTTTCTTT. Translating it yields CASSRWDRVETFF.

V and J are TRBV2 and TRBJ2-3, with 10 bases aligning to TRBD2. This CDR3 is built from 16 residues. Germline V lookup: CDR1 SNHLY, CDR2 FYNNEI. Losses at the gene ends were 5 bases for V and 3 bases for J; bases not matched to a gene: 8. CDR3 sequence reads: CASSPRGSGGTDTQYF. CDR3 in DNA: TGTGCCAGCAGTCCCCGCGGTAGCGGGGGGACAGATACGCAGTATTTT.

This clonotype was observed a few times. The germline gene is not matched at one end of the junction; a read error may be the cause. The chain couples TRBV7-8 to TRBJ1-5; D gene uncertain. Germline V gene lookup returns CDR1 SGHVS and CDR2 FQNEAQ. The CDR3 runs to 16 residues. The CDR3 sequence: CASSSQRTVRPQPQSF. The CDR3, as DNA: TGTGCCAGCAGCTCCCAGCGGACTGTCCGACCTCAGCCCCAGTCTTTT. Full variable domain (rest looked up from reference TRBV7-8 and TRBJ1-5): GAGVSQSPRYKVAKRGQDVALRCDPISGHVSLFWYQQALGQGPEFLTYFQNEAQLDKSGLPSDRFFAERPEGSVSTLKIQRTQQEDSAVYLCASSSQRTVRPQPQSFGDGTRLSIL.

V usage is TRBV7-2 and J usage is TRBJ2-5; a possible D gene is TRBD2 (6 bases). The germline V gene has CDR1 SGHTA and CDR2 FQGNSA. The CDR3 spans 16 residues. V was trimmed by 4 bases and J by 5 bases, leaving 20 bases between them. This CDR3 is CASSSRDLGAGETQYF. The CDR3 bases are TGTGCCAGCAGCTCTAGGGACCTGGGCGCGGGGGAGACCCAGTACTTC.

Many counts were recorded for this clonotype. This chain joins TRBV7-2 and TRBJ1-2, with D possibly TRBD1 on 6 matching bases. The CDR3 covers 13 residues. CDR1 and CDR2 (germline): SGHTA, FQGNSA. Trimming pared 3 bases from V and 2 bases from J, leaving 7 bases between. The CDR3 DNA reads TGTGCCAGCAGCTTGGGGACAAACTATGGCTACACCTTC. Protein: CASSLGTNYGYTF.

The chain couples TRBV15 to TRBJ2-3; TRBD1 might be the D (6 bases). The CDR3 sequence is 17 residues long. Trimming pared 1 base from V and 2 bases from J, leaving 16 bases between. The germline gives CDR1 LNHNV, CDR2 YYDKDF (reference sequence). CDR3: CATSRVKGVRVTDTQYF. The CDR3, as DNA: TGTGCCACCAGCAGAGTAAAGGGGGTTAGGGTCACAGATACGCAGTATTTT.

The table lists this clonotype with many counts. The genes are TRBV12-3 or TRBV12-4 and TRBJ1-5; 7 positions match TRBD1. The CDR3 spans 14 residues. J lost 7 bases, V lost 6 bases, and 9 bases had no gene match. The CDR3: CASSLTTGSQPQHF. CDR3 coding DNA: TGTGCCAGCAGCCTCACGACAGGGTCGCAGCCCCAGCATTTT.

This rearrangement joins TRBV5-4 to TRBJ2-1; 12 bases agree with TRBD2. Trimming took 3 bases from V and 8 from J; bases not matched to a gene: 6. The CDR3 spans 15 residues. Germline CDR1 and CDR2: SGHNT and YYREEE (reference sequence). The CDR3 bases are TGTGCCAGCAGCTCTAGCGGGGGGGCCCGTCATGAGCAGTTCTTC. This gives the protein CASSSSGGARHEQFF. The entire variable domain, with the rest obtained from reference TRBV5-4 and TRBJ2-1, is as follows: ETGVTQSPTHLIKTRGQQVTLRCSSQSGHNTVSWYQQALGQGPQFIFQYYREEENGRGNFPPRFSGLQFPNYSSELNVNALELDDSALYLCASSSSGGARHEQFFGPGTRLTVL.

CDR3 protein: CSASVVQETQYF. The CDR3 region has the DNA TGCAGTGCTTCCGTGGTACAAGAGACCCAGTACTTC. This chain uses TRBV20-1 with TRBJ2-5, with no clear D. The CDR3 is 12 residues long. CDR1 and CDR2 (germline): DFQATT, SNEGSKA (reference sequence). V was clipped by 5 bases and J by 2 bases, with 9 bases between them.

This clonotype was detected many times. The J gene is TRBJ2-2, the V gene TRBV5-1; 9 positions agree with TRBD2. Trimming took 0 bases from V and 6 from J; bases not matched to a gene: 3. The CDR3 runs 15 residues. Germline loops: CDR1 SGHRS, CDR2 YFSETQ. CDR3 protein: CASSLALAGPGELFF. The CDR3 coding sequence is TGCGCCAGCAGCTTGGCCCTAGCGGGGCCCGGGGAGCTGTTTTTT.

This clonotype was seen ten or more times. J is TRBJ2-3 and V is TRBV27; D not resolved. The CDR3 covers 15 residues. The V gene lost 2 bases and the J gene lost 0 bases, with 9 bases spanning the gap. Germline loops: CDR1 MNHEY, CDR2 SMNVEV (reference sequence). Here the CDR3 reads CASSLMAASTDTQYF. In nucleotides, the CDR3 is TGTGCCAGCAGTTTAATGGCGGCTAGCACAGATACGCAGTATTTT.

The chain joins TRBV6-5 to TRBJ2-3; 7 bases are a match to TRBD1. CDR1 is MNHEY, CDR2 SVGAGI, per germline. The length of the CDR3 is 15 residues. V was pared by 4 bases and J by 6 bases, with 10 bases of the junction left unmatched. Here the CDR3 reads CASSFRTGGRDTQYF. In nucleotides, the CDR3 is TGTGCCAGCAGTTTCCGGACAGGAGGAAGGGATACGCAGTATTTT.

This chain links TRBV3-1 with TRBJ2-1, with 8 bases aligning to TRBD2. The CDR3 runs to 16 residues. Germline V gives CDR1 LGHDT, CDR2 YNNKEL (reference sequence). V gave up 2 bases and J gave up 9 bases; unmatched junction bases: 12. The CDR3 DNA follows: TGTGCCAGCAGCCAATTACTATTCGGGGGGGCCGGTGAGCAGTTCTTC. Amino acids: CASSQLLFGGAGEQFF.

This clonotype was detected a few times. The V call is TRBV2, the J call TRBJ1-6; no reliable D call. The V and J ends lost 2 bases and 16 bases respectively, with 15 bases between them. The CDR3 is made up of 13 amino acids. Germline CDR1 SNHLY, CDR2 FYNNEI. The DNA of the CDR3 is TGTGCCAGCAGTGAACGCTCCGGTTCAATTCTCCACTTT. Protein: CASSERSGSILHF.

This clonotype turned up a few times. The chain joins TRBV28 to TRBJ2-7; D perhaps matches TRBD1 (6 bases). V was trimmed by 6 bases and J by 1 base, leaving 10 bases between them. CDR3 size: 13 residues. The germline V gene encodes CDR1 MDHEN and CDR2 SYDVKM. Here the CDR3 reads CASSRTGSYEQYV. The CDR3 coding sequence is TGTGCCAGCAGCCGAACAGGGTCCTACGAGCAGTACGTC.

This chain joins TRBV5-1 and TRBJ1-1; TRBD1 might be the D (6 bases). The CDR3 covers 14 residues. CDR1 is SGHRS, CDR2 YFSETQ, per germline. V lost 2 bases and J lost 2, with 10 bases in between. The CDR3 sequence is CASSFNRDNTEAFF. CDR3 DNA: TGCGCCAGCAGCTTTAACAGGGATAACACTGAAGCTTTCTTT.

This clonotype was seen ten or more times. This chain uses TRBV7-9 with TRBJ2-1; D is unresolved. Germline assignment: CDR1 SEHNR and CDR2 FQNEAQ (reference sequence). V was cut by 4 bases and J by 7 bases, with 11 bases left in between. This CDR3 spans 13 amino acids. CDR3 coding DNA: TGTGCCAGCAGCTCTGCTGTCAGAAATGAGCAGTTCTTC. It is translated as CASSSAVRNEQFF.

The table lists this clonotype with a count of one. The rearrangement joins TRBV12-3 or TRBV12-4 to TRBJ2-7; D uncertain. The CDR3 is 16 amino acids. Trimming shortened V by 3 bases and J by 3 bases, and 18 bases separated the two germline ends. This CDR3 is CASSLLRWDSRYEQYF. The CDR3 coding sequence is TGTGCCAGCAGTTTGTTGCGGTGGGATTCCCGCTACGAGCAGTACTTC.